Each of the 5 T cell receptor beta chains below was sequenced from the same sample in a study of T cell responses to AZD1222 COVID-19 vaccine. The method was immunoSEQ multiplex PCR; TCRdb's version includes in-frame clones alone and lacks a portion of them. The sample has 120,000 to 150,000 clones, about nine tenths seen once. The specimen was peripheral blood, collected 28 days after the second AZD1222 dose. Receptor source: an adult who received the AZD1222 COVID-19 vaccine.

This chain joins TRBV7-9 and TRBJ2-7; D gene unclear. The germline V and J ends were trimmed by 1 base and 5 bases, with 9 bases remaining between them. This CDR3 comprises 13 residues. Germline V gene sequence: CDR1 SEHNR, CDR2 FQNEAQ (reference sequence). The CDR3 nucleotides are TGTGCCAGCAGCTTAGGGTTTCGGGACGAGCAGTACTTC. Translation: CASSLGFRDEQYF.

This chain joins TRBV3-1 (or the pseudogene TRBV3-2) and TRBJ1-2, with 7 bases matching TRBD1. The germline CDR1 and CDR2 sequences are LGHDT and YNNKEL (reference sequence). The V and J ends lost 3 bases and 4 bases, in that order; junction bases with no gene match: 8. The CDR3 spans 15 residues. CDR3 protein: CASSHGDRAGYGYTF. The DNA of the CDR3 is TGTGCCAGCAGCCATGGCGACAGGGCGGGCTATGGCTACACCTTC.

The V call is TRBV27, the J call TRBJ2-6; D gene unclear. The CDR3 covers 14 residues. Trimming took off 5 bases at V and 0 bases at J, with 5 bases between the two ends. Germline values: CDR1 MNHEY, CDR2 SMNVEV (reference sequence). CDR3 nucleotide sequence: TGTGCCAGCAGTCCGAGCTCTGGGGCCAACGTCCTGACTTTC. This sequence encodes CASSPSSGANVLTF.

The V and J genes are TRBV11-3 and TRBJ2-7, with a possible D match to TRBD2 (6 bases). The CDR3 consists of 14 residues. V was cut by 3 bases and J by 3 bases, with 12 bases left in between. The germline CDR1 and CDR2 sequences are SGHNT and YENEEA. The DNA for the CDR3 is TGTGCCAGCAGCTTCGGGGGTGGGGACTACGAGCAGTACTTC. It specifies CASSFGGGDYEQYF.

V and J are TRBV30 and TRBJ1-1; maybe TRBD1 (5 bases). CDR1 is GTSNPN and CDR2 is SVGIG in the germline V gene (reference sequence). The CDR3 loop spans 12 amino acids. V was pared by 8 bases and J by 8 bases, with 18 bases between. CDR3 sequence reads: CAASPRGAEAFF. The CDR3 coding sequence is TGTGCCGCATCCCCGAGAGGGGCAGAAGCTTTCTTT.